The clone carrying this TCR beta chain was found many times. Its specificity is unknown. There were only healthy Caucasians among the donors. The CDR3 length is 15 residues. Between the trimmed V and J ends, which lost 1 base and 8 bases, there was a span of 16 bases. Germline CDR1 reads SGHRS; CDR2 reads YFSETQ. A universal primer site was incorporated via template switching, and the cDNA contained unique molecular identifiers. TCRdb fed the 5' RACE reads into MiXCR, producing one record per CDR3 protein. The sample lists 130,000 to 150,000 distinct CDR3 sequences, roughly 3.5% occurring once. The record originates from a study of identical twins. The study's findings and limits: Conclusions were drawn cross-sectionally by statistical analysis, without following the same donors. For cord blood, abundant beta clonotypes had fewer insertions, unlike memory repertoires, which showed none.

The rearrangement joins TRBV5-1 to TRBJ2-1, with D perhaps assigned TRBD1 or TRBD2 (5 bases each). The source is a man between 18 and 29 years old in good health. Specimen: memory T cells sorted from blood. The CDR3: CASSLLGTDSDEQFF. CDR3 coding DNA: TGCGCCAGCAGCTTGTTAGGGACCGACAGTGATGAGCAGTTCTTC.